The rows below give T cell receptor beta chains drawn from one sample of a study of OX40 agonist ivuxolimab in advanced cancers. The method was immunoSEQ multiplex PCR; TCRdb's version includes in-frame clones alone and lacks a portion of them. This sample carries some 73,000 clones, about 90% of them seen once, and the ten largest clones take 0.7% to 1%. The sample was CD4+ or CD8+ T cells sorted from blood, taken in a trial of the OX40 agonist ivuxolimab. The receptors originated from an adult with an advanced solid tumor such as melanoma, head and neck, liver or kidney cancer. The CDR3 runs from the conserved cysteine through the conserved F or W. The order of the fields is V gene, J gene, clone size, D gene, CDR3 DNA, CDR3 protein. The D gene is left open where the match is weak. Expanded clones get a size class; other rows say once, few or many, or leave the size out.

V: TRBV6-6; J: TRBJ1-1; size: .; D: TRBD1; DNA: TGTGCCAGCAAGGGGACAGGGGGGAACACTGAAGCTTTCTTT; CDR3: CASKGTGGNTEAFF
V: TRBV28; J: TRBJ2-1; size: .; D: TRBD1; DNA: TGTGCCAGCAGTTTATTAGGGACAGGGTTTAACGAGCAGTTCTTC; CDR3: CASSLLGTGFNEQFF
V: TRBV6-1; J: TRBJ2-7; size: .; D: .; DNA: TGTGCCAGCAGGGGGAGAGGGACGTCCTACGAGCAGTACTTC; CDR3: CASRGRGTSYEQYF
V: TRBV28; J: TRBJ1-5; size: .; D: .; DNA: TGTGCCAGCAGTTTGCCCGGGACTGCTGGCAATCAGCCCCAGCATTTT; CDR3: CASSLPGTAGNQPQHF
V: TRBV5-4; J: TRBJ2-7; size: .; D: TRBD1; DNA: TGTGCCAGCAGCCCGGACAGGGGTAGAGACGAGCAGTACTTC; CDR3: CASSPDRGRDEQYF
V: TRBV5-4; J: TRBJ1-2; size: .; D: .; DNA: TGTGCCAGCAGCTCTAACTATGGCTACACCTTC; CDR3: CASSSNYGYTF
V: TRBV9; J: TRBJ2-3; size: .; D: .; DNA: TGTGCCAGCAGCGAGGTAGGGGGGGTGAGGGCAGATACGCAGTATTTT; CDR3: CASSEVGGVRADTQYF
V: TRBV6-1; J: TRBJ2-7; size: few; D: .; DNA: TGTGCCAGCAGCCGGGACGCTGACTACGAGCAGTACTTC; CDR3: CASSRDADYEQYF
V: TRBV28; J: TRBJ2-1; size: .; D: .; DNA: TGTGCCAGCCTCTGGGGAACGGGCTCTCCTTACAATGAGCAGTTCTTC; CDR3: CASLWGTGSPYNEQFF
V: TRBV7-9; J: TRBJ1-6; size: .; D: TRBD1; DNA: TGTGCCAGCAGCTCAGGGACAGGCCCCTGGTCACCCCTCCACTTT; CDR3: CASSSGTGPWSPLHF
V: TRBV7-2; J: TRBJ2-1; size: once; D: .; DNA: TGTGCCAGCAGCTTGGTGGGCCAGGCCCCAAATGAGCAGTTCTTC; CDR3: CASSLVGQAPNEQFF
V: TRBV7-9; J: TRBJ1-3; size: .; D: .; DNA: TGTGCCAGCAGCTTAGCGTCTGGAAACACCATATATTTT; CDR3: CASSLASGNTIYF
V: TRBV5-4; J: TRBJ2-6; size: .; D: .; DNA: TGTGCCAGCAGCAGGCCCCCCAATTACGGGGCCAACGTCCTGACTTTC; CDR3: CASSRPPNYGANVLTF
V: TRBV6-1; J: TRBJ1-6; size: .; D: .; DNA: TGTGCCAGCAGTGAACCCCGGCTTCAATCACCCCTCCACTTT; CDR3: CASSEPRLQSPLHF
V: TRBV19; J: TRBJ2-3; size: .; D: .; DNA: TGTGCCAGTAGTATACGGAGATCAGATACGCAGTATTTT; CDR3: CASSIRRSDTQYF
V: TRBV19; J: TRBJ2-5; size: once; D: .; DNA: TGTGCCAGTAGTATTGATGGGGGGGAGACCCAGTACTTC; CDR3: CASSIDGGETQYF
V: TRBV7-2; J: TRBJ1-2; size: .; D: .; DNA: TGTGCCAGCTCGAGGGATAACTATGGCTACACCTTC; CDR3: CASSRDNYGYTF
V: TRBV6-5; J: TRBJ1-5; size: .; D: .; DNA: TGTGCCAGCAGACAACTTGGGGCGGGTCACCAGCATTTT; CDR3: CASRQLGAGHQHF
V: TRBV11-2; J: TRBJ2-7; size: .; D: .; DNA: TGTGCCAGCAGCTTAGGAGTTGGGACTTCCGTGGGCGAGCAGTACTTC; CDR3: CASSLGVGTSVGEQYF
V: TRBV7-3; J: TRBJ2-1; size: .; D: TRBD2; DNA: TGTGCCAGCAGCCGGGGACTAGCGGGAGCTAATGAGCAGTTCTTC; CDR3: CASSRGLAGANEQFF
V: TRBV18; J: TRBJ2-1; size: once; D: .; DNA: TGTGCCACCACAACCTCGGGAGAGAATGAGCAGTTCTTC; CDR3: CATTTSGENEQFF
V: TRBV27; J: TRBJ2-7; size: .; D: TRBD2; DNA: TGTGCCAGTTCTACCGAGGGGAGGGGCTACGAGCAGTACTTC; CDR3: CASSTEGRGYEQYF
V: TRBV5-5; J: TRBJ2-1; size: .; D: TRBD2; DNA: TGTGCCAGCAGCTTGGAATTAAGCGGGGGGCCCTCCTACAATGAGCAGTTCTTC; CDR3: CASSLELSGGPSYNEQFF
V: TRBV9; J: TRBJ2-7; size: .; D: TRBD1; DNA: TGTGCCAGCAGCCCGGGACAGTTTCCCGCCTACGAGCAGTACTTC; CDR3: CASSPGQFPAYEQYF
V: TRBV7-3; J: TRBJ1-6; size: .; D: TRBD1; DNA: TGTGCCAGCAGTAGGGGGCGCTCACCCCTCCACTTT; CDR3: CASSRGRSPLHF
V: TRBV5-1; J: TRBJ2-7; size: .; D: TRBD2; DNA: TGCGCCAGCAGCTTGGACTCGGGAGGGTCAGTCATGTATATCGAGCAGTACTTC; CDR3: CASSLDSGGSVMYIEQYF
V: TRBV18; J: TRBJ2-3; size: .; D: .; DNA: TGTGCCAGCACGCGGGCCATCACAGATACGCAGTATTTT; CDR3: CASTRAITDTQYF
V: TRBV5-4; J: TRBJ2-3; size: .; D: TRBD2; DNA: TGTGCCAGCAGCCCTAGCGGGGCCAACCGAGATACGCAGTATTTT; CDR3: CASSPSGANRDTQYF
V: TRBV5-1; J: TRBJ2-1; size: .; D: .; DNA: TGCGCCAGCTGGGACAGGACTAGTTTCAATGAGCAGTTCTTC; CDR3: CASWDRTSFNEQFF
V: TRBV7-2; J: TRBJ2-7; size: .; D: .; DNA: TGTGCCAGCAGCTTATCCCCTATGATGACAGGCGAGCAGTACTTC; CDR3: CASSLSPMMTGEQYF
V: TRBV11-2; J: TRBJ1-6; size: .; D: .; DNA: TGTGCCAGCAGCTTCCGGCCATTGGGGTCACCCCTCCACTTT; CDR3: CASSFRPLGSPLHF
V: TRBV5-5; J: TRBJ2-1; size: .; D: TRBD1; DNA: TGTGCCAGCAGCTTGGCGGACAGGGCCCTCGGTGAGCAGTTCTTC; CDR3: CASSLADRALGEQFF
V: TRBV2; J: TRBJ1-5; size: .; D: TRBD1; DNA: TGTGCCAGCAGTAGGACAGGTATCAGGGACCAGCATTTT; CDR3: CASSRTGIRDQHF
V: TRBV28; J: TRBJ2-7; size: once; D: TRBD2; DNA: TGTGCCAGCAGACTAGCGGGAGCTGGCGAGCAGTACTTC; CDR3: CASRLAGAGEQYF
V: TRBV30; J: TRBJ2-3; size: .; D: .; DNA: TGTGCCTGGATTGGTCCAGATACGCAGTATTTT; CDR3: CAWIGPDTQYF
V: TRBV30; J: TRBJ2-6; size: .; D: .; DNA: TGTGCCTGGTATCGTGGGAGAACCCGCTCTGGGGCCAACGTCCTGACTTTC; CDR3: CAWYRGRTRSGANVLTF
V: TRBV7-3; J: TRBJ2-1; size: .; D: TRBD2; DNA: TGTGCCAGCGCCGTTCAAGCGGGAAACTACAATGAGCAGTTCTTC; CDR3: CASAVQAGNYNEQFF
V: TRBV5-6; J: TRBJ1-5; size: .; D: .; DNA: TGTGCCAGCAGCTCGATTTCCGCTAGCAATCAGCCCCAGCATTTT; CDR3: CASSSISASNQPQHF
V: TRBV9; J: TRBJ1-2; size: .; D: TRBD1; DNA: TGTGCCAGCAGCCCCCGGGGGACAGGGGGCGGCTATGGCTACACCTTC; CDR3: CASSPRGTGGGYGYTF
V: TRBV28; J: TRBJ2-2; size: .; D: TRBD1; DNA: TGTGCCAGCAGTTGGGGGACAGTCACCGGGGAGCTGTTTTTT; CDR3: CASSWGTVTGELFF
V: TRBV28; J: TRBJ2-1; size: .; D: TRBD1; DNA: TGTGCCAGCAGGCCACCGGGACAGCTCTACAATGAGCAGTTCTTC; CDR3: CASRPPGQLYNEQFF
V: TRBV9; J: TRBJ2-7; size: .; D: .; DNA: TGTGCCAGCAGCGTAGGTCTTGGTTGGCAGCCGGGCTCCTACGAGCAGTACTTC; CDR3: CASSVGLGWQPGSYEQYF
V: TRBV30; J: TRBJ1-1; size: .; D: .; DNA: TGTGCCTGGAGCCCGGGACCGATGAACACTGAAGCTTTCTTT; CDR3: CAWSPGPMNTEAFF
V: TRBV2; J: TRBJ2-3; size: .; D: .; DNA: TGTGCCGGCTCGAGGGGGTTCAGCACAGATACGCAGTATTTT; CDR3: CAGSRGFSTDTQYF
V: TRBV4-2; J: TRBJ1-2; size: .; D: .; DNA: TGTGCCAGCAGCCAAGACCGGGGTCCTAACTATGGCTACACCTTC; CDR3: CASSQDRGPNYGYTF
V: TRBV27; J: TRBJ1-2; size: medium-sized; D: TRBD1; DNA: TGTGCCAGCAGTTTATCTCCCGACAGGGGACGGAGTTATGGCTACACCTTC; CDR3: CASSLSPDRGRSYGYTF
V: TRBV5-4; J: TRBJ2-1; size: .; D: TRBD2; DNA: TGTGCCAGCAGCTCCGGACTAGAGGTTGAGCAGTTCTTC; CDR3: CASSSGLEVEQFF
V: TRBV7-9; J: TRBJ2-1; size: .; D: TRBD2; DNA: TGTGCCAGCAGTCCTCATAGCGGGGCAGCTAAGAAAAATGAGCAGTTCTTC; CDR3: CASSPHSGAAKKNEQFF
V: TRBV6-5; J: TRBJ1-4; size: once; D: .; DNA: TGTGCCAGCAGTGAAACCCAATCCCGACAAAAACTGTTTTTT; CDR3: CASSETQSRQKLFF
V: TRBV15; J: TRBJ1-5; size: .; D: .; DNA: TGTGCCACCAGCAGGGACCAGGGGAGCAATCAGCCCCAGCATTTT; CDR3: CATSRDQGSNQPQHF
V: TRBV9; J: TRBJ2-2; size: .; D: TRBD1; DNA: TGTGCCAGCAGCGAGAGGGGACAGGCCCCCACCGGGGAGCTGTTTTTT; CDR3: CASSERGQAPTGELFF
V: TRBV11-1; J: TRBJ2-3; size: .; D: .; DNA: TGTGCCAGCAGCTCCCCCTTGGGGCTGCGGGGGCCAGATACGCAGTATTTT; CDR3: CASSSPLGLRGPDTQYF
V: TRBV18; J: TRBJ1-3; size: few; D: .; DNA: TGTGCCAGCTCACGTGCTAACTCTGGAAACACCATATATTTT; CDR3: CASSRANSGNTIYF